The text below deals with one TCR beta chain. The antigen is undetermined. This entry is derived from a study of CD8 T cells in ankylosing spondylitis. Study-wide results and caveats: Significantly higher representation of disease-linked clones was reported for matched ankylosing spondylitis synovial fluid. Seven or eight highly homologous variants made up a TCR beta motif, and this motif appeared characteristic of ankylosing spondylitis blood. In the blood and synovial fluid of reactive arthritis, some motif variants had been previously reported. Disease-linked clones were CD8+ and relatively rare in peripheral blood.

Germline V gene sequence: CDR1 DFQATT, CDR2 SNEGSKA (reference sequence). With 2 bases clipped from V and 0 bases from J, the junction kept 9 bases outside the gene matches. This CDR3 region has 17 residues. Quantitative 5'-RACE with molecular barcodes generated TCR beta libraries. TCRdb processed the 5' RACE reads anew with MiXCR; each CDR3 protein has one entry. The sample comprises hundreds of thousands of distinct CDR3 sequences, about 15% of which are singletons, and 1% rests with the top ten. This receptor was identified in a male donor with ankylosing spondylitis. Sequences were obtained from blood, either unsorted or a sorted T cell fraction (not recorded which). This chain uses TRBV20-1 with TRBJ2-7; 11 nucleotides line up with TRBD2. CDR3 loop: CSARSLAGVHSSYEQYF. In nucleotides, the CDR3 is TGCAGTGCTAGATCACTAGCGGGGGTGCACAGCTCCTACGAGCAGTACTTC.